What follows are 4 T cell receptor beta chains derived from one specimen sequenced in a study of blood T cell repertoires in COVID-19. The repertoire was sequenced with immunoSEQ multiplex PCR; TCRdb's copy has only in-frame clones and lacks some. The sample lists roughly 80,000 clones; approximately 80% were seen once. The sample taken for sequencing was peripheral blood. The receptors were gathered from a man in his 60s with active or convalescent COVID-19.

The chain uses TRBV2 and TRBJ2-1; 10 bases line up with TRBD2. Germline V gene sequence: CDR1 SNHLY, CDR2 FYNNEI. Trimming at V came to 6 bases and at J to 8 bases, leaving 10 bases not matched to a gene. The CDR3 runs to 15 residues. The CDR3 region is CASSQTASGGHEQFF. The CDR3 DNA follows: TGTGCCAGCAGCCAAACGGCTAGCGGGGGCCATGAGCAGTTCTTC.

The chain has TRBV9 and TRBJ1-1; 9 nucleotides line up with TRBD1. The V segment lost 4 bases and the J segment 3 bases; nucleotides outside the gene matches: 7. Germline V gives CDR1 SGDLS, CDR2 YYNGEE. The CDR3 contains 15 residues. DNA of the CDR3: TGTGCCAGCAGCACCCGGGACAGGGACTACACTGAAGCTTTCTTT. Translation gives CASSTRDRDYTEAFF.

V and J are TRBV3-1 (or the pseudogene TRBV3-2) and TRBJ1-6, with unresolved D. V was clipped by 3 bases and J by 8 bases, with 8 bases between them. CDR3 length: 13 residues. Germline V gene lookup returns CDR1 LGHDT and CDR2 YNNKEL (reference sequence). CDR3 protein: CASSHNLDSPLHF. The DNA of the CDR3 is TGTGCCAGCAGCCACAACCTAGATTCACCCCTCCACTTT.

Details on this clone: Additional DNA sequences in this sample encode the identical CDR3. This rearrangement joins TRBV7-2 to TRBJ2-3; 9 positions match TRBD2. The CDR3 runs to 16 residues. Germline CDR1 is SGHTA and CDR2 is FQGNSA. Germline trimming cut 5 bases from V and 0 bases from J; bases unmatched to any gene: 6. CDR3 residues: CASSRSGGLSTDTQYF. The CDR3 DNA reads TGTGCCAGCAGCCGCAGCGGGGGGCTAAGCACAGATACGCAGTATTTT.